Sequencing of this T cell receptor (beta chain) was carried out in a study of T cell responses to AZD1222 COVID-19 vaccine. Study conclusions and caveats: Only six individuals given AZD1222 were seropositive at baseline. Among spike-specific TCRs, nearly half reportedly target unmutated variant regions.

Method: immunoSEQ multiplex PCR; TCRdb's copy keeps in-frame clones and lacks some. This table has tens of thousands of clones, about nine tenths appearing once. On this clone itself: Its target is not known.

Germline V CDR1 and CDR2: MNHEY, SVGAGI. This CDR3 region has 12 residues. Trimming took 11 bases from V and 4 from J, leaving 15 bases between them. The material sequenced was peripheral blood, taken 28 days after the second AZD1222 dose. The chain combines TRBV6-5 with TRBJ2-7, with D hard to call. The sequence was collected from an adult who received the AZD1222 COVID-19 vaccine. CDR3 loop: CAASSGAYEQYF. The DNA for the CDR3 is TGTGCCGCCTCCTCCGGAGCTTACGAGCAGTACTTC.